These T cell receptor beta chains were read from a single sample in a study of blood T cell repertoires in COVID-19. Repertoires were generated with immunoSEQ multiplex PCR, while TCRdb's copy carries only in-frame clones and drops some. This sample carries 220,000 or so clones, 80% to 85% of them seen once, and the ten largest clones take approximately 6.6%. Source material: PBMCs or T cells enriched from blood (not recorded which). The receptor set was obtained from a woman aged 40 to 50 who had recovered from COVID-19. Each CDR3 is given with its conserved first and last residue. A D gene is named only where the DNA matches it firmly. The size of a clone is reported for some rows only, either as once, few or many, or as a class for expanded clones.

clone_size: .; cdr3_length: 21; j_call: TRBJ2-1; d_call: TRBD1; v_call: TRBV28; cdr3_aa: CASSTRTGGLQRDFVYNEQFF; cdr3_nt: TGTGCCAGCAGCACCCGGACAGGGGGATTGCAGCGGGATTTCGTATACAATGAGCAGTTCTTC
clone_size: .; cdr3_length: 12; j_call: TRBJ2-3; d_call: .; v_call: TRBV5-1; cdr3_aa: CASSLVSDTQYF; cdr3_nt: TGCGCCAGCAGCTTGGTATCAGATACGCAGTATTTT
clone_size: .; cdr3_length: 16; j_call: TRBJ1-4; d_call: TRBD1; v_call: TRBV5-1; cdr3_aa: CASSWAPTGGNEKLFF; cdr3_nt: TGCGCCAGCAGCTGGGCTCCGACAGGGGGTAATGAAAAACTGTTTTTT
clone_size: .; cdr3_length: 14; j_call: TRBJ1-2; d_call: .; v_call: TRBV6-1; cdr3_aa: CASSEMAGLYGYTF; cdr3_nt: TGTGCCAGCAGTGAAATGGCAGGACTCTATGGCTACACCTTC
clone_size: .; cdr3_length: 15; j_call: TRBJ2-3; d_call: TRBD2; v_call: TRBV10-3; cdr3_aa: CAISSGTSGRSTQYF; cdr3_nt: TGTGCCATCAGTTCCGGGACTAGCGGGAGGTCTACGCAGTATTTT
clone_size: once; cdr3_length: 15; j_call: TRBJ2-1; d_call: TRBD2; v_call: TRBV27; cdr3_aa: CASSLRLGGEDEQFF; cdr3_nt: TGTGCCAGCAGTTTGCGACTGGGAGGGGAGGATGAGCAGTTCTTC
clone_size: .; cdr3_length: 15; j_call: TRBJ2-5; d_call: TRBD1; v_call: TRBV5-1; cdr3_aa: CASRHRDSPQETQYF; cdr3_nt: TGCGCCAGCAGGCATCGGGACAGTCCCCAAGAGACCCAGTACTTC
clone_size: .; cdr3_length: 18; j_call: TRBJ1-1; d_call: TRBD1; v_call: TRBV29-1; cdr3_aa: CSVGGTGLTRGGGTEAFF; cdr3_nt: TGCAGCGTTGGTGGGACAGGCCTCACAAGAGGGGGGGGCACTGAAGCTTTCTTT
clone_size: .; cdr3_length: 12; j_call: TRBJ1-1; d_call: .; v_call: TRBV29-1; cdr3_aa: CSVRGARTEAFF; cdr3_nt: TGCAGCGTTCGGGGGGCGCGGACTGAAGCTTTCTTT
clone_size: once; cdr3_length: 12; j_call: TRBJ2-1; d_call: .; v_call: TRBV13; cdr3_aa: CASSSTAGEQFF; cdr3_nt: TGTGCCAGCAGCTCCACTGCGGGTGAGCAGTTCTTC
clone_size: .; cdr3_length: 13; j_call: TRBJ2-5; d_call: .; v_call: TRBV28; cdr3_aa: CASGQGREETQYF; cdr3_nt: TGTGCCAGCGGCCAGGGGCGGGAAGAGACCCAGTACTTC
clone_size: .; cdr3_length: 14; j_call: TRBJ2-1; d_call: .; v_call: TRBV5-1; cdr3_aa: CASSLLAAYNEQFF; cdr3_nt: TGCGCCAGCAGCTTGTTGGCAGCCTACAATGAGCAGTTCTTC
clone_size: .; cdr3_length: 16; j_call: TRBJ1-2; d_call: .; v_call: TRBV24-1; cdr3_aa: CATSDSGQGANYGYTF; cdr3_nt: .
clone_size: .; cdr3_length: 16; j_call: TRBJ2-1; d_call: TRBD2; v_call: TRBV4-1; cdr3_aa: CASSRVAGGASNEQFF; cdr3_nt: TGCGCCAGCAGCCGAGTAGCGGGAGGGGCGAGCAATGAGCAGTTCTTC
clone_size: .; cdr3_length: 13; j_call: TRBJ2-5; d_call: .; v_call: TRBV5-1; cdr3_aa: CASSFAVQETQYF; cdr3_nt: TGCGCCAGCAGCTTCGCGGTACAAGAGACCCAGTACTTC
clone_size: .; cdr3_length: 13; j_call: TRBJ2-5; d_call: .; v_call: TRBV18; cdr3_aa: CASSPGMRETQYF; cdr3_nt: TGTGCCAGCTCACCCGGGATGCGGGAGACCCAGTACTTC
clone_size: few; cdr3_length: 13; j_call: TRBJ2-2; d_call: .; v_call: TRBV10-3; cdr3_aa: CAISESPTLELFF; cdr3_nt: TGTGCCATCAGTGAGTCTCCGACTTTGGAGCTGTTTTTT
clone_size: .; cdr3_length: 15; j_call: TRBJ2-5; d_call: .; v_call: TRBV18; cdr3_aa: CASSPSAGGAETQYF; cdr3_nt: TGTGCCAGCTCACCCTCGGCAGGAGGGGCGGAGACCCAGTACTTC
clone_size: .; cdr3_length: 13; j_call: TRBJ1-1; d_call: .; v_call: TRBV11-2; cdr3_aa: CASSLDTETEAFF; cdr3_nt: TGTGCCAGCAGCTTAGATACAGAAACTGAAGCTTTCTTT
clone_size: .; cdr3_length: 17; j_call: TRBJ2-1; d_call: TRBD1; v_call: TRBV5-1; cdr3_aa: CASSLAGQERSYNEQFF; cdr3_nt: TGCGCCAGCAGCTTGGCCGGACAGGAACGCTCCTACAATGAGCAGTTCTTC
clone_size: .; cdr3_length: 15; j_call: TRBJ2-2; d_call: TRBD1; v_call: TRBV27; cdr3_aa: CASSWRQGNTGELFF; cdr3_nt: TGTGCCAGCAGTTGGCGACAGGGGAACACCGGGGAGCTGTTTTTT
clone_size: .; cdr3_length: 14; j_call: TRBJ1-1; d_call: .; v_call: TRBV30; cdr3_aa: CAWRGRTRITEAFF; cdr3_nt: TGTGCCTGGAGAGGACGGACTAGAATCACTGAAGCTTTCTTT
clone_size: .; cdr3_length: 16; j_call: TRBJ2-6; d_call: .; v_call: TRBV6-1; cdr3_aa: CASSGNRVGGANVLTF; cdr3_nt: TGTGCCAGCAGTGGAAACAGGGTTGGAGGGGCCAACGTCCTGACTTTC
clone_size: .; cdr3_length: 16; j_call: TRBJ2-1; d_call: TRBD1; v_call: TRBV7-9; cdr3_aa: CASRPTGWDPYNEQFF; cdr3_nt: TGTGCCAGCAGACCGACAGGGTGGGACCCCTACAATGAGCAGTTCTTC
clone_size: few; cdr3_length: 14; j_call: TRBJ1-6; d_call: .; v_call: TRBV18; cdr3_aa: CASSPDMDNSPLHF; cdr3_nt: TGTGCCAGCTCTCCGGACATGGATAATTCACCCCTCCACTTT
clone_size: .; cdr3_length: 13; j_call: TRBJ1-2; d_call: .; v_call: TRBV19; cdr3_aa: CASTNGAHYGYTF; cdr3_nt: TGTGCCAGTACCAATGGGGCACACTATGGCTACACCTTC
clone_size: .; cdr3_length: 15; j_call: TRBJ1-5; d_call: .; v_call: TRBV28; cdr3_aa: CASSLATGHNQPQHF; cdr3_nt: TGTGCCAGCAGTTTGGCAACAGGGCACAATCAGCCCCAGCATTTT
clone_size: .; cdr3_length: 18; j_call: TRBJ2-3; d_call: TRBD2; v_call: TRBV25-1; cdr3_aa: CASSDNYRLAGGQSTQYF; cdr3_nt: TGTGCCAGCAGTGACAATTACCGACTAGCGGGAGGGCAGAGTACGCAGTATTTT
clone_size: .; cdr3_length: 12; j_call: TRBJ2-1; d_call: .; v_call: TRBV3-1/TRBV3-2; cdr3_aa: CASSQDRWLQFF; cdr3_nt: TGTGCCAGCAGCCAAGATCGTTGGCTGCAGTTCTTC
clone_size: .; cdr3_length: 14; j_call: TRBJ1-1; d_call: TRBD1; v_call: TRBV6-5; cdr3_aa: CASSRGGTGGFAFF; cdr3_nt: TGTGCCAGCAGCCGAGGGGGGACAGGGGGCTTCGCTTTCTTT
clone_size: .; cdr3_length: 14; j_call: TRBJ1-6; d_call: .; v_call: TRBV5-1; cdr3_aa: CASSPEVGNSPLHF; cdr3_nt: TGCGCCAGCAGCCCGGAGGTGGGCAATTCACCCCTCCACTTT
clone_size: .; cdr3_length: 14; j_call: TRBJ1-2; d_call: .; v_call: TRBV6-5; cdr3_aa: CASSRTGLDYGYTF; cdr3_nt: TGTGCCAGCAGCCGCACAGGGCTAGACTATGGCTACACCTTC
clone_size: .; cdr3_length: 15; j_call: TRBJ2-1; d_call: TRBD2; v_call: TRBV5-4; cdr3_aa: CASSLSGGPYNEQFF; cdr3_nt: TGTGCCAGCAGCTTGTCGGGGGGGCCTTACAATGAGCAGTTCTTC
clone_size: once; cdr3_length: 14; j_call: TRBJ2-3; d_call: .; v_call: TRBV19; cdr3_aa: CASSIGGGADTQYF; cdr3_nt: TGTGCCAGTAGTATAGGAGGGGGAGCAGATACGCAGTATTTT
clone_size: .; cdr3_length: 15; j_call: TRBJ1-1; d_call: TRBD1; v_call: TRBV5-6; cdr3_aa: CASSLEGGPRTEAFF; cdr3_nt: TGTGCCAGCAGCTTGGAAGGGGGCCCGAGAACTGAAGCTTTCTTT
clone_size: once; cdr3_length: 14; j_call: TRBJ1-2; d_call: .; v_call: TRBV11-2; cdr3_aa: CASSFHQGKDGYTF; cdr3_nt: TGTGCCAGCAGTTTCCATCAGGGAAAGGACGGCTACACCTTC
clone_size: once; cdr3_length: 14; j_call: TRBJ1-1; d_call: TRBD1; v_call: TRBV2; cdr3_aa: CASSQQGRHTEAFF; cdr3_nt: TGTGCCAGCAGTCAACAGGGGAGGCATACTGAAGCTTTCTTT
clone_size: .; cdr3_length: 16; j_call: TRBJ2-3; d_call: TRBD1; v_call: TRBV24-1; cdr3_aa: CATSDLKTGDTDTQYF; cdr3_nt: TGTGCCACCAGTGATTTGAAGACAGGGGACACAGATACGCAGTATTTT
clone_size: .; cdr3_length: 16; j_call: TRBJ1-2; d_call: .; v_call: TRBV18; cdr3_aa: CASSPDGQMANYGYTF; cdr3_nt: TGTGCCAGCTCACCAGACGGACAGATGGCGAACTATGGCTACACCTTC
clone_size: .; cdr3_length: 15; j_call: TRBJ1-5; d_call: TRBD1; v_call: TRBV4-3; cdr3_aa: CASSQDYRGNQPQHF; cdr3_nt: TGCGCCAGCAGCCAAGACTACAGGGGGAATCAGCCCCAGCATTTT
clone_size: once; cdr3_length: 17; j_call: TRBJ1-3; d_call: .; v_call: TRBV28; cdr3_aa: CASSLQTDMSSGNTIYF; cdr3_nt: TGTGCCAGCAGTTTACAGACAGACATGAGCTCTGGAAACACCATATATTTT
clone_size: few; cdr3_length: 13; j_call: TRBJ2-1; d_call: .; v_call: TRBV2; cdr3_aa: CASNREPPGEQFF; cdr3_nt: TGTGCCAGCAACCGGGAGCCCCCGGGTGAGCAGTTCTTC
clone_size: .; cdr3_length: 14; j_call: TRBJ1-4; d_call: TRBD1; v_call: TRBV28; cdr3_aa: CASSPGTGLEKLFF; cdr3_nt: TGTGCCAGCAGTCCAGGGACAGGTCTTGAAAAACTGTTTTTT
clone_size: once; cdr3_length: 14; j_call: TRBJ1-6; d_call: .; v_call: TRBV10-3; cdr3_aa: CAISESGSNSPLHF; cdr3_nt: TGTGCCATCAGTGAGTCAGGGAGTAATTCACCCCTCCACTTT
clone_size: .; cdr3_length: 16; j_call: TRBJ2-2; d_call: .; v_call: TRBV18; cdr3_aa: CASSFAVQGNTGELFF; cdr3_nt: TGTGCCAGCTCATTTGCTGTCCAGGGGAATACCGGGGAGCTGTTTTTT
clone_size: .; cdr3_length: 15; j_call: TRBJ2-3; d_call: .; v_call: TRBV4-3; cdr3_aa: CASSQTGLLTDTQYF; cdr3_nt: TGCGCCAGCAGCCAAACGGGACTCCTAACAGATACGCAGTATTTT
clone_size: .; cdr3_length: 17; j_call: TRBJ1-1; d_call: TRBD1; v_call: TRBV19; cdr3_aa: CASSIPRQGARRTEAFF; cdr3_nt: TGTGCCAGTAGTATTCCCCGACAGGGGGCAAGGAGGACTGAAGCTTTCTTT
clone_size: .; cdr3_length: 14; j_call: TRBJ1-6; d_call: .; v_call: TRBV6-2/TRBV6-3; cdr3_aa: CASSYSGNYSPLHF; cdr3_nt: TGTGCCAGCAGTTACAGCGGGAATTATTCACCCCTCCACTTT
clone_size: .; cdr3_length: 14; j_call: TRBJ1-1; d_call: .; v_call: TRBV7-3; cdr3_aa: CASSLSSAGTEAFF; cdr3_nt: TGTGCCAGCAGCTTAAGTAGTGCGGGCACTGAAGCTTTCTTT
clone_size: .; cdr3_length: 15; j_call: TRBJ2-4; d_call: .; v_call: TRBV25-1; cdr3_aa: CASSEYKTWGNIQYF; cdr3_nt: TGTGCCAGCAGTGAATATAAAACCTGGGGCAACATTCAGTACTTC
clone_size: .; cdr3_length: 11; j_call: TRBJ2-1; d_call: .; v_call: TRBV10-3; cdr3_aa: CAISNYNEQFF; cdr3_nt: TGTGCCATCAGCAATTACAATGAGCAGTTCTTC
clone_size: .; cdr3_length: 14; j_call: TRBJ1-2; d_call: TRBD1; v_call: TRBV24-1; cdr3_aa: CATSDPTGVKGYTF; cdr3_nt: TGTGCCACCAGTGACCCCACAGGGGTAAAGGGCTACACCTTC
clone_size: .; cdr3_length: 16; j_call: TRBJ1-3; d_call: .; v_call: TRBV9; cdr3_aa: CASSASRGGTGNTIYF; cdr3_nt: TGTGCCAGCAGCGCATCCCGGGGGGGTACAGGAAACACCATATATTTT
clone_size: once; cdr3_length: 20; j_call: TRBJ2-6; d_call: TRBD1; v_call: TRBV12-5; cdr3_aa: CASGPPDRDFTSSGANVLTF; cdr3_nt: TGTGCTAGTGGTCCCCCGGACAGGGATTTTACATCCTCTGGGGCCAACGTCCTGACTTTC
clone_size: .; cdr3_length: 15; j_call: TRBJ2-1; d_call: .; v_call: TRBV7-2; cdr3_aa: CASSSTGTPYNEQFF; cdr3_nt: TGTGCCAGCAGCTCAACAGGGACCCCGTACAATGAGCAGTTCTTC
clone_size: .; cdr3_length: 14; j_call: TRBJ1-1; d_call: .; v_call: TRBV7-2; cdr3_aa: CASSFRGGYTEAFF; cdr3_nt: TGTGCCAGCAGCTTCAGGGGCGGCTACACTGAAGCTTTCTTT
clone_size: .; cdr3_length: 12; j_call: TRBJ1-5; d_call: .; v_call: TRBV28; cdr3_aa: CASSLMRQPQHF; cdr3_nt: TGTGCCAGCAGTTTAATGCGGCAGCCCCAGCATTTT